The text below deals with one TCR beta chain. The data belong to a study of blood T cell repertoires in COVID-19. Overall study context: In each case, the material was cDNA or gDNA derived from T cells, B-cell-depleted T cells, or PBMCs.

Trimming shortened V by 2 bases and J by 1 base, and 5 bases separated the two germline ends. The length of the CDR3 is 12 residues. Germline CDR1 reads GTSNPN; CDR2 reads SVGIG (reference sequence). Measured with immunoSEQ multiplex PCR; TCRdb has only the in-frame clones, and not every one. The data show some 160,000 clones, about 83% seen once. The TCR sequence derives from a woman older than 75 with acute or convalescent COVID-19. The chain combines TRBV30 with TRBJ1-1; no firm D call. The sequencing input was peripheral blood. For the CDR3, the DNA is TGTGCCTGGAGTATATGGAACACTGAAGCTTTCTTT. Its translation: CAWSIWNTEAFF.